This T cell receptor beta chain stems from a study of control samples from healthy donors and cancer patients (dated by TCRdb to the early 2020s). Per the germline V gene, SNHLY is the CDR1 and FYNNEI is the CDR2. V loses 4 bases at its end and J loses 7 bases; junction bases beyond the gene matches: 4. The CDR3 runs 14 amino acids, cysteine and phenylalanine included. The kept DNA is CDR3 alone, 42 bases in frame from the first base. Notes on this clone: Its recognized antigen is unknown. No quality values exist for individual bases; no much larger clone is one base distant.

Libraries were made using the immunoSEQ multiplex PCR assay. TCRdb re-hosts the immuneACCESS table, in-frame sequences only. Its copies lack some clones; in the studies checked, an unresolved V gene accounts for under half of them, and the cause for the rest is not known. A total of about 190,000 clones appear in this sample, over 80% of them only once. The ten top clones hold about 1.5% of the sample. Sample: blood. The receptor chain draws on TRBV2 and TRBJ2-1; a stretch of 10 junction bases matches TRBD2. This sequence originates from a young man in good health. The CDR3 protein is CASSVAGGRNEQFF. The nucleotide sequence is TGTGCCAGCAGTGTAGCGGGGGGCAGGAATGAGCAGTTCTTC.